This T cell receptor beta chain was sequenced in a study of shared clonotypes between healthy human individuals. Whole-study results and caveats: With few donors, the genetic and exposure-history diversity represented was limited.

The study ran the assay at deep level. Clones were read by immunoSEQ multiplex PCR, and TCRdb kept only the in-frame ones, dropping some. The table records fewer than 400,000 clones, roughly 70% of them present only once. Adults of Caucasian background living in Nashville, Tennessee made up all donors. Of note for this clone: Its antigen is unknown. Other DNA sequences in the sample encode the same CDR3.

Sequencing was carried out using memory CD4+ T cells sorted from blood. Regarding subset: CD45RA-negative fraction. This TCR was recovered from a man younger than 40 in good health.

CDR3 protein: CASSFGLAGSNEQFF. The CDR3 DNA follows: TGCGCCAGCAGCTTCGGACTAGCGGGGAGTAATGAGCAGTTCTTC. The genes are TRBV5-1 and TRBJ2-1; 12 nucleotides match TRBD2. This CDR3 comprises 15 residues. The V gene end was trimmed by 2 bases and the J gene end by 7 bases; junction bases not matched to a gene: 4. Germline CDR1 reads SGHRS; CDR2 reads YFSETQ.